These T cell receptor beta chains were read from a single sample in a study of cytomegalovirus exposure and HLA in healthy donors. The assay was immunoSEQ multiplex PCR, and TCRdb's table has in-frame clones only and misses some. The sample includes about 190,000 clones, less than 85% of them seen just once. The sample was PBMCs. The receptors come from a boy between 2 and 15 years old in good health and CMV-seronegative. Each CDR3 is given with its conserved first and last residue. Each record gives: J gene, clone size, V gene, D gene, CDR3 DNA, CDR3 protein. The D gene is left open where the match is weak. Expanded clones get a size class; other rows say once, few or many, or leave the size out.

J gene: TRBJ1-1; clone size: NA; V gene: TRBV5-5; D gene: NA; CDR3 DNA: TGTGCCAGCAGCTTGGATAGGGGAGGGCGATTTGAAGCTTTCTTT; CDR3 protein: CASSLDRGGRFEAFF
J gene: TRBJ1-4; clone size: NA; V gene: TRBV9; D gene: TRBD1; CDR3 DNA: TGTGCCAGCAGCGTTGGACAGGGGGGTGAAAAACTGTTTTTT; CDR3 protein: CASSVGQGGEKLFF
J gene: TRBJ2-3; clone size: NA; V gene: TRBV28; D gene: TRBD1; CDR3 DNA: TGTGCCAGCAGTTCCCAGGGGGCCGGCACAGATACGCAGTATTTT; CDR3 protein: CASSSQGAGTDTQYF
J gene: TRBJ1-3; clone size: NA; V gene: TRBV6-5; D gene: TRBD1; CDR3 DNA: TGTGCCAGCAGCCTGAGGACAGGGGCTGGAAACACCATATATTTT; CDR3 protein: CASSLRTGAGNTIYF
J gene: TRBJ2-7; clone size: NA; V gene: TRBV5-1; D gene: NA; CDR3 DNA: TGCGCCAGCAGCTTGTACAGGGCCAACGAGCAGTACTTC; CDR3 protein: CASSLYRANEQYF
J gene: TRBJ2-7; clone size: NA; V gene: TRBV30; D gene: NA; CDR3 DNA: TGTGCCTGGAGTGTGTGGGGACTTTTCGAGCAGTACTTC; CDR3 protein: CAWSVWGLFEQYF
J gene: TRBJ2-1; clone size: NA; V gene: TRBV4-1; D gene: NA; CDR3 DNA: TGCGCCAGCAGCCCCCCGGGACTCGACTACAATGAGCAGTTCTTC; CDR3 protein: CASSPPGLDYNEQFF
J gene: TRBJ1-6; clone size: NA; V gene: TRBV7-8; D gene: NA; CDR3 DNA: TGTGCCAGCAGCTTAAAGTCCATAGGGGCTCCGAGCTCCTATAATTCACCCCTCCACTTT; CDR3 protein: CASSLKSIGAPSSYNSPLHF
J gene: TRBJ1-2; clone size: NA; V gene: TRBV6-4; D gene: NA; CDR3 DNA: TGTGCCAGCAGTGAGACCCCCGAGGAAGGCTACACCTTC; CDR3 protein: CASSETPEEGYTF
J gene: TRBJ1-5; clone size: NA; V gene: TRBV6-1; D gene: TRBD1; CDR3 DNA: TGTGCCAGCAGTCTCGACAGGGGACTTGATCAGCCCCAGCATTTT; CDR3 protein: CASSLDRGLDQPQHF
J gene: TRBJ1-1; clone size: NA; V gene: TRBV5-1; D gene: TRBD1; CDR3 DNA: TGCGCCAGCCAGGAAGGGGGCGTTAGTGAAGCTTTCTTT; CDR3 protein: CASQEGGVSEAFF
J gene: TRBJ1-1; clone size: NA; V gene: TRBV6-1; D gene: TRBD1; CDR3 DNA: TGTGCCAGCAGTGAAGCTCCAGGGGGCAAAGCTTTCTTT; CDR3 protein: CASSEAPGGKAFF
J gene: TRBJ1-5; clone size: NA; V gene: TRBV19; D gene: NA; CDR3 DNA: TGTGCCAGTACCCCCCCCAGCGGCGTAAGCAATCAGCCCCAGCATTTT; CDR3 protein: CASTPPSGVSNQPQHF
J gene: TRBJ2-7; clone size: NA; V gene: TRBV28; D gene: NA; CDR3 DNA: TGTGCCAGCACACCGGACGCCCGGGCCGGGGGCGAGCAGTACTTC; CDR3 protein: CASTPDARAGGEQYF
J gene: TRBJ2-3; clone size: NA; V gene: TRBV7-9; D gene: TRBD2; CDR3 DNA: TGTGCCAGCAGCTTAGCGGCGGGAGCCCGAGATACGCAGTATTTT; CDR3 protein: CASSLAAGARDTQYF
J gene: TRBJ2-1; clone size: NA; V gene: TRBV29-1; D gene: NA; CDR3 DNA: TGCAGCGTCGTTGCAGGGTTGGGTTACAATGAGCAGTTCTTC; CDR3 protein: CSVVAGLGYNEQFF
J gene: TRBJ1-1; clone size: NA; V gene: TRBV4-1; D gene: TRBD1; CDR3 DNA: TGCGCCAGCAGCCAACTGACAGGGGCTGAAGCTTTCTTT; CDR3 protein: CASSQLTGAEAFF
J gene: TRBJ2-5; clone size: NA; V gene: TRBV6-4; D gene: NA; CDR3 DNA: TGTGCCAGCGAAAAAACTGAGCTAACCCAGTACTTC; CDR3 protein: CASEKTELTQYF
J gene: TRBJ1-4; clone size: NA; V gene: TRBV6-1; D gene: NA; CDR3 DNA: TGTGCCAGCAGTGAACCGGGGTCGGGTACTAATGAAAAACTGTTTTTT; CDR3 protein: CASSEPGSGTNEKLFF
J gene: TRBJ2-5; clone size: NA; V gene: TRBV6-1; D gene: NA; CDR3 DNA: TGTGCCAGCAGCCGGGACACGAACCAAGAGACCCAGTACTTC; CDR3 protein: CASSRDTNQETQYF
J gene: TRBJ2-1; clone size: NA; V gene: TRBV27; D gene: TRBD2; CDR3 DNA: TGTGCCAGCAGTCCTTTTACTAGCGGGAGTAATGAGCAGTTCTTC; CDR3 protein: CASSPFTSGSNEQFF
J gene: TRBJ2-2; clone size: NA; V gene: TRBV5-4; D gene: TRBD2; CDR3 DNA: TGTGCCAGCAGCTGGGGGGGAAGGGACACCGGGGAGCTGTTTTTT; CDR3 protein: CASSWGGRDTGELFF
J gene: TRBJ1-1; clone size: NA; V gene: TRBV7-9; D gene: TRBD1; CDR3 DNA: TGTGCCAGCAGCTTAGCGCAGGGGGCAGACACTGAAGCTTTCTTT; CDR3 protein: CASSLAQGADTEAFF
J gene: TRBJ1-6; clone size: once; V gene: TRBV5-6; D gene: NA; CDR3 DNA: TGTGCCAGCAGCTTGGAAAAGGGGGTAGGCTCACCCCTCCACTTT; CDR3 protein: CASSLEKGVGSPLHF
J gene: TRBJ2-2; clone size: NA; V gene: TRBV6-4; D gene: NA; CDR3 DNA: TGTGCCAGCAGTCTGGTTCTTCTTCGGGACTCTACCGGGGAGCTGTTTTTT; CDR3 protein: CASSLVLLRDSTGELFF
J gene: TRBJ2-1; clone size: NA; V gene: TRBV30; D gene: NA; CDR3 DNA: TGTGCCTGGAGCCTCCCAGGTATCCCCTACAATGAGCAGTTCTTC; CDR3 protein: CAWSLPGIPYNEQFF
J gene: TRBJ2-6; clone size: once; V gene: TRBV23-1; D gene: TRBD1; CDR3 DNA: TGCGCCAGCAGTCAAACCCCCCGGGACAGCCCTGGGGCCAACGTCCTGACTTTC; CDR3 protein: CASSQTPRDSPGANVLTF
J gene: TRBJ1-1; clone size: few; V gene: TRBV7-9; D gene: NA; CDR3 DNA: TGTGCCAGCAGCTTAGGGGAGGAAATAGAAGCTTTCTTT; CDR3 protein: CASSLGEEIEAFF
J gene: TRBJ1-2; clone size: NA; V gene: TRBV27; D gene: NA; CDR3 DNA: TGTGCCAGCAGTCCCTTATCTCAGGGGTATGGCTACACCTTC; CDR3 protein: CASSPLSQGYGYTF
J gene: TRBJ2-1; clone size: NA; V gene: TRBV4-1; D gene: TRBD2; CDR3 DNA: TGCGCCAGCAGCCAACTAATACGACTAGCGGGGGGCCGTAATGAGCAGTTCTTC; CDR3 protein: CASSQLIRLAGGRNEQFF
J gene: TRBJ2-2; clone size: NA; V gene: TRBV19; D gene: TRBD2; CDR3 DNA: TGTGCCAGTAGACCCACCGCGGGAGCGGCGAACACCGGGGAGCTGTTTTTT; CDR3 protein: CASRPTAGAANTGELFF
J gene: TRBJ2-1; clone size: NA; V gene: TRBV30; D gene: TRBD2; CDR3 DNA: TGTGCCTGGAGTGTACTAAGGACTAGCGGGAAGGACTATGAGCAGTTCTTC; CDR3 protein: CAWSVLRTSGKDYEQFF
J gene: TRBJ1-3; clone size: NA; V gene: TRBV6-5; D gene: NA; CDR3 DNA: TGTGCCAGCAGTTACGTTCCAGGAAACACCATATATTTT; CDR3 protein: CASSYVPGNTIYF
J gene: TRBJ1-2; clone size: NA; V gene: TRBV9; D gene: NA; CDR3 DNA: TGTGCCAGCAGCGAGCCGGGGAGCGTTAATGGCTACACCTTC; CDR3 protein: CASSEPGSVNGYTF
J gene: TRBJ1-1; clone size: NA; V gene: TRBV19; D gene: TRBD1; CDR3 DNA: TGTGCCAGTAGTATCCGGGACAGGCTCCCTGAAGCTTTCTTT; CDR3 protein: CASSIRDRLPEAFF
J gene: TRBJ1-1; clone size: few; V gene: TRBV11-2; D gene: NA; CDR3 DNA: TGTGCCAGCAGCCTACGGTCGGGTGAAGCTTTCTTT; CDR3 protein: CASSLRSGEAFF
J gene: TRBJ2-1; clone size: NA; V gene: TRBV7-9; D gene: NA; CDR3 DNA: TGTGCCAGCAGCTTAGCGGTTATACTAGTCCACAATGAGCAGTTCTTC; CDR3 protein: CASSLAVILVHNEQFF
J gene: TRBJ2-5; clone size: NA; V gene: TRBV2; D gene: TRBD2; CDR3 DNA: TGTGCCAGCAGTAATCCCCTAGCGGGAGGAGAGACCCAGTACTTC; CDR3 protein: CASSNPLAGGETQYF
J gene: TRBJ1-1; clone size: NA; V gene: TRBV29-1; D gene: NA; CDR3 DNA: TGCAGCGTTGAAGTTCCAGGATTAAACACTGAAGCTTTCTTT; CDR3 protein: CSVEVPGLNTEAFF
J gene: TRBJ2-2; clone size: NA; V gene: TRBV5-1; D gene: NA; CDR3 DNA: TGCGCCAGCAGCCGTGACTCGGGACTCGGTCCCGGGGAGCTGTTTTTT; CDR3 protein: CASSRDSGLGPGELFF
J gene: TRBJ1-1; clone size: NA; V gene: TRBV25-1; D gene: TRBD1; CDR3 DNA: TGTGCCAGCAGTGCGACAACAGGGGGGTCTGAAGCTTTCTTT; CDR3 protein: CASSATTGGSEAFF
J gene: TRBJ1-5; clone size: NA; V gene: TRBV5-6; D gene: NA; CDR3 DNA: TGTGCCAGCAGCTTGGGGGGCAGCCAGCCCCAGCATTTT; CDR3 protein: CASSLGGSQPQHF
J gene: TRBJ1-1; clone size: few; V gene: TRBV6-5; D gene: NA; CDR3 DNA: TGTGCCAGCAGTTACTCGGGGGCGAACACTGAAGCTTTCTTT; CDR3 protein: CASSYSGANTEAFF
J gene: TRBJ2-1; clone size: NA; V gene: TRBV27; D gene: NA; CDR3 DNA: TGTGCCAGCAGTTTAGACGGAGGAACCTACAATGAGCAGTTCTTC; CDR3 protein: CASSLDGGTYNEQFF
J gene: TRBJ2-1; clone size: NA; V gene: TRBV7-9; D gene: TRBD2; CDR3 DNA: TGTGCCAGCAGCTCCCTACTTAGCGGGATCTCCTACAATGAGCAGTTCTTC; CDR3 protein: CASSSLLSGISYNEQFF
J gene: TRBJ1-6; clone size: NA; V gene: TRBV7-2; D gene: NA; CDR3 DNA: TGTGCCGGTGGGAGTTATAATTCACCCCTCCACTTT; CDR3 protein: CAGGSYNSPLHF
J gene: TRBJ1-4; clone size: few; V gene: TRBV6-5; D gene: NA; CDR3 DNA: TGTGCCAGCAGTTACTCGGGCCCTAATGAAAAACTGTTTTTT; CDR3 protein: CASSYSGPNEKLFF
J gene: TRBJ1-1; clone size: NA; V gene: TRBV15; D gene: NA; CDR3 DNA: TGTGCCACCAGCACCCTGGCGGGAGGCACTGAAGCTTTCTTT; CDR3 protein: CATSTLAGGTEAFF
J gene: TRBJ1-2; clone size: NA; V gene: TRBV2; D gene: NA; CDR3 DNA: TGTGCCAGTCCGACAGATACTTATGGCTACACCTTC; CDR3 protein: CASPTDTYGYTF
J gene: TRBJ1-4; clone size: few; V gene: TRBV7-9; D gene: TRBD1; CDR3 DNA: TGTGCCAGCAGCAGGGGACAGGCTGGGGAAAAACTGTTTTTT; CDR3 protein: CASSRGQAGEKLFF